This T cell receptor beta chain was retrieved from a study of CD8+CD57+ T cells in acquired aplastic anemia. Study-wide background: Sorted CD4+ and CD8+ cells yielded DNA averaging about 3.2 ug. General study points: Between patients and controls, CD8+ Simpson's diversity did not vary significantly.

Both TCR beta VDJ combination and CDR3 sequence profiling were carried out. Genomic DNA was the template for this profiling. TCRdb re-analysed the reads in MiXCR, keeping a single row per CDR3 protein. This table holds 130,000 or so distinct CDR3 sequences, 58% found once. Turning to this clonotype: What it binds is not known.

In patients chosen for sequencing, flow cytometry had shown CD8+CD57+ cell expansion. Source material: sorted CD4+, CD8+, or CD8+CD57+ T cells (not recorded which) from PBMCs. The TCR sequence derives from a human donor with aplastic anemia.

Written as DNA, the CDR3 is TGTGCCAGCAGCTTGAGGGACAGATACTACGAGCAGTACTTC. Its translation: CASSLRDRYYEQYF. The chain recombines TRBV2 with TRBJ2-7; 7 bases map to TRBD1. Trimming at V came to 6 bases and at J to 3 bases, leaving 8 bases not matched to a gene. CDR3 length: 14 amino acids. CDR1 SNHLY and CDR2 FYNNEI come from the germline V gene.